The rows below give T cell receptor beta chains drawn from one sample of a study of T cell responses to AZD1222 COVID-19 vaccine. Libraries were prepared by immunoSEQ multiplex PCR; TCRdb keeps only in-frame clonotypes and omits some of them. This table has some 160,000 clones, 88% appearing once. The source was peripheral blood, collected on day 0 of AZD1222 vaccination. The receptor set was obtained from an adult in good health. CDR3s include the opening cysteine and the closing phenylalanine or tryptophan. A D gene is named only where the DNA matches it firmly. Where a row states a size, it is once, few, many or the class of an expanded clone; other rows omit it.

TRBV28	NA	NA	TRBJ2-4	TGTGCCAGCAGTTTTAGTGGTCCAATCGGGGACATTCAGTACTTC	CASSFSGPIGDIQYF
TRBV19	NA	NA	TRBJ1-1	TGTGCGAGCGGCAGTCGTGGGCAGGGTGAAGCTTTCTTT	CASGSRGQGEAFF
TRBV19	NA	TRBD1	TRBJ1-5	TGTGCCAGTAGTATCGGAAGAGGACAGGGCCGCTTGGTCCAGCCCCAGCATTTT	CASSIGRGQGRLVQPQHF
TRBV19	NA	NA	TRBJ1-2	TGTGCCAGTAGTTCGGGGGCGGCCTATGGCTACACCTTC	CASSSGAAYGYTF
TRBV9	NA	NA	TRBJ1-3	TGTGCCAGCAGCCCAGGGCCCGGGGGAGCTGGAAACACCATATATTTT	CASSPGPGGAGNTIYF
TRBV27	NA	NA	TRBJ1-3	TGTGCCAGCAGTTTTAAAGGGTTGGCTGGAAACACCATATATTTT	CASSFKGLAGNTIYF
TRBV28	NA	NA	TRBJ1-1	TGTGCCAGCAAATGGACCGACAGTGGTGAAGCTTTCTTT	CASKWTDSGEAFF
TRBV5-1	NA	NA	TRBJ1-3	TGCGCCAGCAGCTTGGACGGATTTGGAAACACCATATATTTT	CASSLDGFGNTIYF
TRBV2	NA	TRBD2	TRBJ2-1	TGTGCCAGCAGTGAAGGCGGGAGGTCGGATGAGCAGTTCTTC	CASSEGGRSDEQFF
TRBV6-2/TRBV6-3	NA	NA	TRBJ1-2	TGTGCCAGCAGTTACTACCCCCTACAGGGAGACAACTATGGCTACACCTTC	CASSYYPLQGDNYGYTF
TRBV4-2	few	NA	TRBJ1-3	TGTGCCAGCAGCTCCTCCTTGGCAAACTCTGGAAACACCATATATTTT	CASSSSLANSGNTIYF
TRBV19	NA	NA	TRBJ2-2	TGTGCCAGTAGGTCATGGGGGAGCGTAGACACCGGGGAGCTGTTTTTT	CASRSWGSVDTGELFF
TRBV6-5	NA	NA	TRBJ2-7	TGTGCCAGCAGCGACTCGGACAGAGTCTACGAGCAGTACTTC	CASSDSDRVYEQYF
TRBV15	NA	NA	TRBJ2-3	TGTGCCACCAGCTTAAGAGGAACAGATACGCAGTATTTT	CATSLRGTDTQYF
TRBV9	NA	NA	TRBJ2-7	TGTGCCAGCAGCCCCTCCAGTACCTACGAGCAGTACTTC	CASSPSSTYEQYF
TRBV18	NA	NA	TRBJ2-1	TGTGCCAGCTCGCCGACTAGTTACAATGAGCAGTTCTTC	CASSPTSYNEQFF
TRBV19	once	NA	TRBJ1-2	TGTGCCAGTAGTATGTGGGGCACGGTAGAAGCTAACTATGGCTACACCTTC	CASSMWGTVEANYGYTF
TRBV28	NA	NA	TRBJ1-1	TGTGCCAGCAGTTTACGGACTGAAGCTTTCTTT	CASSLRTEAFF